Below, 21 T cell receptor beta chains from the same sample are listed, as sequenced in a study of blood T cell repertoires in COVID-19. Here immunoSEQ multiplex PCR was the method, and the copy in TCRdb shows in-frame clones only, minus some. The sample lists fewer than 250,000 clones, just over 90% occurring once. The specimen was peripheral blood. These receptors originate from a man aged 30 to 39 with acute or convalescent COVID-19.

The chain carries TRBV7-6 and TRBJ2-3; 10 bases map to TRBD2. The CDR3 loop spans 15 amino acids. Germline V lookup: CDR1 SGHVS, CDR2 FNYEAQ. Trimming cost V 5 bases and J 8 bases; bases outside gene matches: 10. The CDR3 DNA follows: TGTGCCAGCAGCGTAGGAAGCGGGGGGGCGGGTACGCAGTATTTT. The encoded protein is CASSVGSGGAGTQYF.

J is TRBJ1-3 and V is TRBV9; 7 bases line up with TRBD1. The CDR3 contains 16 residues. Unmatched junction bases numbered 4, after V lost 0 bases and J lost 1 base. Germline values: CDR1 SGDLS, CDR2 YYNGEE. The CDR3 sequence: CASSVAGQISGNTIYF. The CDR3 nucleotides read TGTGCCAGCAGCGTAGCGGGACAGATTTCTGGAAACACCATATATTTT.

This chain joins TRBV6-5 and TRBJ2-3, with D maybe TRBD1 (6 bases). Germline loops: CDR1 MNHEY, CDR2 SVGAGI. Trimming left V 6 bases short and J 7 bases short, with 8 bases between. The CDR3 consists of 11 residues. The CDR3: CASRDSYTQYF. In nucleotides, the CDR3 is TGTGCCAGCAGGGACAGTTATACGCAGTATTTT.

The chain couples TRBV7-9 to TRBJ2-2, with 7 bases lining up with TRBD2. CDR3 length: 16 amino acids. Trimming removed 5 bases from V and 5 bases from J; junction bases left unmatched: 11. The germline V gene has CDR1 SEHNR and CDR2 FQNEAQ (reference sequence). The CDR3 DNA reads TGTGCCAGCAGCCCTAATGCGGGGGTCTCTACCGGGGAGCTGTTTTTT. This encodes CASSPNAGVSTGELFF. The whole variable domain, filled in from reference TRBV7-9 and TRBJ2-2, reads DTGVSQNPRHKITKRGQNVTFRCDPISEHNRLYWYRQTLGQGPEFLTYFQNEAQLEKSRLLSDRFSAERPKGSFSTLEIQRTEQGDSAMYLCASSPNAGVSTGELFFGEGSRLTVL.

The chain has TRBV29-1 and TRBJ2-1; 9 nucleotides match TRBD2. This CDR3 is built from 16 residues. CDR1 is SQVTM, CDR2 ANQGSEA, per germline. J lost 6 bases, V lost 1 base, and 10 bases had no gene match. The CDR3, as DNA: TGCAGCGTTGAAGGGCCTAGCGGGGACACTAGCAATGAGCAGTTCTTC. Translated, it gives CSVEGPSGDTSNEQFF.

The J gene is TRBJ1-5, the V gene TRBV12-3 or TRBV12-4; no definite D call. The CDR3 extends over 13 amino acids. V was cut by 3 bases and J by 7 bases, with 10 bases left in between. Here the CDR3 reads CASSFALQQPQHF. As DNA, the CDR3 is TGTGCCAGCAGTTTTGCGCTTCAACAGCCCCAGCATTTT.

The chain links TRBV19 to TRBJ1-2; tentative D call: TRBD1 (6 bases). This CDR3 is built from 15 residues. Germline V gene lookup returns CDR1 LNHDA and CDR2 SQIVND (reference sequence). With 5 bases removed from V and 4 bases from J, the gap between germline ends came to 17 bases. The CDR3 spells CASSYRVGGPYGYTF. Here the CDR3 DNA reads TGTGCCAGTAGTTATCGAGTGGGGGGGCCCTATGGCTACACCTTC.

The V gene is TRBV4-1, the J gene TRBJ2-7, with D possibly matching TRBD2 (6 bases). Trimming took 3 bases from V and 8 from J, leaving 23 bases between them. CDR3 length: 16 amino acids. CDR1 and CDR2 (germline): MGHRA, YSYEKL. CDR3 amino acids: CASSQGPGRDWNQQYF. DNA for the CDR3: TGCGCCAGCAGCCAGGGCCCCGGGCGGGATTGGAACCAGCAGTACTTC.

The J gene is TRBJ1-6, the V gene TRBV19; D gene uncertain. Per the germline V gene, CDR1 is LNHDA and CDR2 is SQIVND (reference sequence). This CDR3 contains 14 residues. The V gene lost 5 bases and the J gene lost 7 bases, with 12 bases spanning the gap. CDR3 DNA sequence: TGTGCCAGTAGTCGGGGTGTGGTCAATTCACCCCTCCACTTT. Translation: CASSRGVVNSPLHF.

The J gene is TRBJ2-1, the V gene TRBV5-1; 9 nucleotides line up with TRBD2. The CDR3 extends over 15 amino acids. V trimming: 4 bases; J trimming: 7 bases; junction bases outside the gene matches: 9. In germline, CDR1 is SGHRS, CDR2 YFSETQ. The CDR3 protein is CASSATPSGANEQFF. For the CDR3, the DNA is TGCGCCAGCAGCGCTACTCCTAGCGGGGCTAATGAGCAGTTCTTC.

V usage is TRBV7-3 and J usage is TRBJ2-3; 11 nucleotides align to TRBD2. There are 16 residues in the CDR3. Unmatched junction bases numbered 4, after V lost 3 bases and J lost 2 bases. Germline values: CDR1 SGHTA, CDR2 FQGTGA. The DNA for the CDR3 is TGTGCCAGCAGCTTGGTAGCGGGAGGGGCCACAGATACGCAGTATTTT. Protein sequence: CASSLVAGGATDTQYF.

The V call is TRBV30, the J call TRBJ2-7; 7 bases line up with TRBD1. CDR3 size: 13 residues. The germline gives CDR1 GTSNPN, CDR2 SVGIG (reference sequence). J gave up 0 bases and V 5 bases, and 4 bases lay outside the gene matches. The CDR3 DNA reads as TGTGCCTGGGACAGGGCTCCCTCCTACGAGCAGTACTTC. This encodes CAWDRAPSYEQYF. Full variable domain (outside the CDR3, taken from reference TRBV30 and TRBJ2-7): SQTIHQWPATLVQPVGSPLSLECTVEGTSNPNLYWYRQAAGRGLQLLFYSVGIGQISSEVPQNLSASRPQDRQFILSSKKLLLSDSGFYLCAWDRAPSYEQYFGPGTRLTVT.

The CDR3 here is CASSLPPEGRANQPQHF. Written as DNA, the CDR3 is TGTGCCAGCAGTTTACCCCCCGAGGGAAGGGCCAATCAGCCCCAGCATTTT. The rearrangement joins TRBV28 to TRBJ1-5; D gene unclear. Germline CDR1 reads MDHEN; CDR2 reads SYDVKM. The CDR3 length is 17 residues. V dropped 2 bases and J dropped 3 bases, with 17 bases sitting between them. Based on the CDR3 plus reference TRBV28 and TRBJ1-5, the full variable domain is DVKVTQSSRYLVKRTGEKVFLECVQDMDHENMFWYRQDPGLGLRLIYFSYDVKMKEKGDIPEGYSVSREKKERFSLILESASTNQTSMYLCASSLPPEGRANQPQHFGDGTRLSIL.

This chain links TRBV27 with TRBJ2-7; D is ambiguous. The CDR3 is 12 residues long. V was trimmed by 4 bases and J by 0 bases, leaving 4 bases between them. Germline assignment: CDR1 MNHEY and CDR2 SMNVEV (reference sequence). CDR3 sequence: CASSSSSYEQYF. Here the CDR3 DNA reads TGTGCCAGCAGTTCCTCCTCCTACGAGCAGTACTTC.

V is TRBV12-3 or TRBV12-4 and J is TRBJ1-1; weak D call: TRBD1 (6 bases). The CDR3 loop spans 13 amino acids. With 5 bases removed from V and 4 bases from J, the gap between germline ends came to 11 bases. The CDR3 DNA follows: TGTGCCAGCAGTCGGACAGCCTTCACTGAAGCTTTCTTT. Residues: CASSRTAFTEAFF.

This chain connects TRBV28 to TRBJ1-5; D ambiguous. CDR3 length: 14 residues. The germline V gene encodes CDR1 MDHEN and CDR2 SYDVKM. Trimming removed 3 bases at V and 3 bases at J, with 9 bases between. The CDR3 sequence is CASSLIGVNQPQHF. The CDR3 coding sequence is TGTGCCAGCAGTTTGATAGGAGTCAATCAGCCCCAGCATTTT.

The V gene is TRBV12-3 or TRBV12-4, the J gene TRBJ1-2; a weak D match, TRBD1 (6 bases). Trimming shortened V by 6 bases and J by 7 bases, and 15 bases separated the two germline ends. This CDR3 has 13 residues. CDR3 sequence: CASSPRGLSGYTF. The DNA of the CDR3 is TGTGCCAGCAGCCCCAGGGGTCTGAGTGGCTACACCTTC.

This chain connects TRBV4-2 to TRBJ2-7, with 10 bases lining up with TRBD1. V shed 1 base, J shed 3 bases, and the junction held 6 bases outside the gene matches. Germline V lookup: CDR1 LGHNA, CDR2 YNFKEQ. The CDR3 length is 16 residues. The DNA of the CDR3 is TGTGCCAGCAGCCAAGTGGGGACAGGGGCGAACTACGAGCAGTACTTC. Translating gives CASSQVGTGANYEQYF.

The J gene is TRBJ2-7, the V gene TRBV4-1; 7 bases fit TRBD2. The germline gives CDR1 MGHRA, CDR2 YSYEKL. V dropped 1 base and J dropped 3; count of bases not matched to a gene: 3. The CDR3 consists of 14 residues. CDR3 coding DNA: TGCGCCAGCAGCCAAGTCCAGCGGGACTACGAGCAGTACTTC. Its translation is CASSQVQRDYEQYF.

The chain uses TRBV11-3 and TRBJ2-3; 9 bases fit TRBD1. V lost 5 bases to trimming and J lost 3 bases; unmatched junction nucleotides: 6. The germline V gene encodes CDR1 SGHNT and CDR2 YENEEA. This CDR3 has 15 amino acids. CDR3 DNA sequence: TGTGCCAGCAGCGTTGGGACAGGGAGGACAGATACGCAGTATTTT. Translating gives CASSVGTGRTDTQYF.

The chain joins TRBV16 to TRBJ1-6, with D possibly TRBD1 on 6 matching bases. The CDR3 is 15 amino acids. Trimming shortened V by 4 bases and J by 5 bases, and 12 bases separated the two germline ends. Germline V gives CDR1 KGHSY, CDR2 FQNENV. In DNA, the CDR3 is TGTGCCAGCAGCCGAGGCAGGGGAAATAATTCACCCCTCCACTTT. This sequence encodes CASSRGRGNNSPLHF.